This T cell receptor (beta chain) stems from a study of shared clonotypes between healthy human individuals. Findings and caveats of the study: Sequencing depth was a factor that was expected to affect clonotype sharing among donors. Only blood samples were collected, and tissue repertoires likely differ. Larger richness was generally estimated for naive than memory subsets.

This table comes from immunoSEQ multiplex PCR, and its TCRdb copy is limited to in-frame clones, with some not included. The sample carries 950,000 to 1,300,000 clones, about 76% recorded once. In this sample, this clone turned up a few times. Its specificity is unknown. This TCR was sampled from a man in his late teens or twenties in good health. Input material: memory CD4+ T cells sorted from blood. Described subset: CD45RA-negative fraction.

The CDR3 DNA follows: TGTGCCAGCAGAGTACAGGGGGCAGGATCACCCCTCCACTTT. Amino acids: CASRVQGAGSPLHF. V and J are TRBV7-2 and TRBJ1-6; TRBD1 agrees at 9 bases. This CDR3 contains 14 residues. Germline V gene lookup returns CDR1 SGHTA and CDR2 FQGNSA. After removal of 6 bases from V and 10 bases from J, the junction contained 7 bases not matched to a gene.